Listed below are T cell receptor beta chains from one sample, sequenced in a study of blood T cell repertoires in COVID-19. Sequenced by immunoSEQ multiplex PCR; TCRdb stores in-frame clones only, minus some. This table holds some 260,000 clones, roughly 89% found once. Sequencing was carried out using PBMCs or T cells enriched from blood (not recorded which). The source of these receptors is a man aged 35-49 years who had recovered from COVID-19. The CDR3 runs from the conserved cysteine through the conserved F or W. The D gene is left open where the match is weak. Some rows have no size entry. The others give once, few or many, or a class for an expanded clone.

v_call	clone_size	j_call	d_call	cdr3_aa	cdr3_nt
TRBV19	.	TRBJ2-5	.	CASSATGSRETQYF	TGTGCCAGTAGTGCGACAGGCAGTAGAGAGACCCAGTACTTC
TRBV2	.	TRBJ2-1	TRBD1	CASTDGQGDNEQFF	TGTGCCAGCACGGATGGACAGGGCGACAATGAGCAGTTCTTC
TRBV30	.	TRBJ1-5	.	CAWRNSGYSNQPQHF	TGTGCCTGGAGAAATTCCGGGTATAGCAATCAGCCCCAGCATTTT
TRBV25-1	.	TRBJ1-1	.	CASSPGKTEAFF	TGTGCCAGCAGTCCGGGGAAGACTGAAGCTTTCTTT
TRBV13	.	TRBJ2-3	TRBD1	CASSLLGWGQSTDTQYF	TGTGCCAGCAGCTTACTTGGTTGGGGACAGAGCACAGATACGCAGTATTTT
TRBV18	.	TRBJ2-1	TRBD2	CASSPLVTSGASSYNEQFF	TGTGCCAGCTCACCACTTGTGACTAGCGGGGCGAGCTCCTACAATGAGCAGTTCTTC
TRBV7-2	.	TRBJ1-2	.	CASSSFRTTYGYTF	TGTGCCAGCAGCTCCTTCAGGACAACCTATGGCTACACCTTC
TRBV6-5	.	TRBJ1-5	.	CASRENNQPQHF	TGTGCCAGCAGGGAGAACAATCAGCCCCAGCATTTT
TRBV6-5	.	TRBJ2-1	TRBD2	CASSLAVNSYNEQFF	TGTGCCAGCAGTCTAGCGGTGAACTCCTACAATGAGCAGTTCTTC
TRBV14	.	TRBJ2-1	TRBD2	CASSREKQLASSYNEQFF	TGTGCCAGCAGCCGCGAGAAACAACTAGCGAGCTCCTACAATGAGCAGTTCTTC
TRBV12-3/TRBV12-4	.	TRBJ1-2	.	CASSPTPNYGYTF	TGTGCCAGCAGTCCGACACCGAACTATGGCTACACCTTC
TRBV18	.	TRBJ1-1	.	CASSGGVGDTEAFF	TGTGCCAGCTCCGGCGGGGTGGGTGACACTGAAGCTTTCTTT
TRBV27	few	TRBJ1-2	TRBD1	CASKGQGAGYGYTF	TGTGCCAGCAAAGGCCAGGGGGCTGGGTATGGCTACACCTTC
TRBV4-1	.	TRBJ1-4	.	CASERRGGEKLFF	TGCGCCAGCGAGCGGAGGGGTGGTGAAAAACTGTTTTTT
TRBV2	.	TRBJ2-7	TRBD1	CATGTGDYEQYF	TGTGCCACAGGGACAGGGGACTACGAGCAGTACTTC
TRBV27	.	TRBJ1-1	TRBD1	CASSLHRTGGTLNTEAFF	TGTGCCAGCAGTTTACATCGAACAGGGGGCACATTGAACACTGAAGCTTTCTTT
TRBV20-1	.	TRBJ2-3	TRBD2	CSASERTSGIRTDTQYF	TGCAGTGCTAGTGAGAGGACTAGCGGGATTCGTACAGATACGCAGTATTTT
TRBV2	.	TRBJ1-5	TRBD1	CASSSPGGSSNQPQHF	TGTGCCAGCAGTTCGCCAGGGGGAAGCAGCAATCAGCCCCAGCATTTT
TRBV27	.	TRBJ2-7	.	CASAYGGGSYEQYF	TGTGCCAGCGCATATGGGGGCGGATCCTACGAGCAGTACTTC
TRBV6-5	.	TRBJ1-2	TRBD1	CASNKQGADYGYTF	TGTGCCAGCAACAAACAGGGGGCTGACTATGGCTACACCTTC
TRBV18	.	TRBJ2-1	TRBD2	CASSPGTISGDEQFF	TGTGCCAGCTCACCAGGGACTATCTCTGGCGATGAGCAGTTCTTC
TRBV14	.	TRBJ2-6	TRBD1	CASSQARTGVFSGANVLTF	TGTGCCAGCAGCCAAGCCCGGACAGGGGTGTTCTCTGGGGCCAACGTCCTGACTTTC